This entry is about one TCR beta chain. Recruits, aged about 18 to 100 years, lived in under 25 US areas. V shed 0 bases and J 8 bases; nucleotides not matched to a gene: 7. Germline V CDR1 and CDR2: ENHRY, SYGVKD. The CDR3 contains 16 residues. Per the original methods: Researchers report that nucleated cell counts were estimated from reference gene primer amplification. Libraries were prepared by immunoSEQ multiplex PCR; TCRdb keeps only in-frame clonotypes and omits some of them. V and J calls and clone size are given by that table; D and trimming were obtained from the DNA. The data contain fewer than 300,000 clones, 70% to 90% of them singletons. This sample is part of a study of blood T cell repertoires in COVID-19. Study context: Sample material is recorded as cDNA or gDNA derived from T cells, B-cell-depleted T cells, or PBMCs.

The specimen sequenced was PBMCs or T cells enriched from blood (not recorded which). The TCR originated in a woman aged 25 to 39 who had recovered from COVID-19. The chain joins TRBV10-3 to TRBJ1-6; 7 bases align to TRBD1. CDR3: CAISESRQGGDSPLHF. DNA of the CDR3: TGTGCCATCAGTGAGTCGAGGCAGGGGGGAGATTCACCCCTCCACTTT.